This TCR beta chain was captured in a study of shared T cell receptors in the human thymus. The repertoire was sequenced with immunoSEQ multiplex PCR; TCRdb's copy has only in-frame clones and lacks some. The sample has hundreds of thousands of clones; around 87% are singletons. With 4 bases clipped from V and 8 bases from J, the junction kept 2 bases outside the gene matches. Germline CDR1 and CDR2: LNHDA and SQIVND (reference sequence). This CDR3 comprises 12 residues. This same sample was also taken into another study, of human thymus T cells. This second report adds: Thymic samples were excised during corrective heart operations.

The chain couples TRBV19 to TRBJ2-1, with TRBD2 matching over 7 bases. The receptor was isolated from a boy younger than two with a congenital heart defect. Sequencing was done on a sample of thymocytes. This chain's CDR3 is CASSRGGHEQFF. The CDR3 DNA is TGTGCCAGTAGTAGGGGGGGTCATGAGCAGTTCTTC.